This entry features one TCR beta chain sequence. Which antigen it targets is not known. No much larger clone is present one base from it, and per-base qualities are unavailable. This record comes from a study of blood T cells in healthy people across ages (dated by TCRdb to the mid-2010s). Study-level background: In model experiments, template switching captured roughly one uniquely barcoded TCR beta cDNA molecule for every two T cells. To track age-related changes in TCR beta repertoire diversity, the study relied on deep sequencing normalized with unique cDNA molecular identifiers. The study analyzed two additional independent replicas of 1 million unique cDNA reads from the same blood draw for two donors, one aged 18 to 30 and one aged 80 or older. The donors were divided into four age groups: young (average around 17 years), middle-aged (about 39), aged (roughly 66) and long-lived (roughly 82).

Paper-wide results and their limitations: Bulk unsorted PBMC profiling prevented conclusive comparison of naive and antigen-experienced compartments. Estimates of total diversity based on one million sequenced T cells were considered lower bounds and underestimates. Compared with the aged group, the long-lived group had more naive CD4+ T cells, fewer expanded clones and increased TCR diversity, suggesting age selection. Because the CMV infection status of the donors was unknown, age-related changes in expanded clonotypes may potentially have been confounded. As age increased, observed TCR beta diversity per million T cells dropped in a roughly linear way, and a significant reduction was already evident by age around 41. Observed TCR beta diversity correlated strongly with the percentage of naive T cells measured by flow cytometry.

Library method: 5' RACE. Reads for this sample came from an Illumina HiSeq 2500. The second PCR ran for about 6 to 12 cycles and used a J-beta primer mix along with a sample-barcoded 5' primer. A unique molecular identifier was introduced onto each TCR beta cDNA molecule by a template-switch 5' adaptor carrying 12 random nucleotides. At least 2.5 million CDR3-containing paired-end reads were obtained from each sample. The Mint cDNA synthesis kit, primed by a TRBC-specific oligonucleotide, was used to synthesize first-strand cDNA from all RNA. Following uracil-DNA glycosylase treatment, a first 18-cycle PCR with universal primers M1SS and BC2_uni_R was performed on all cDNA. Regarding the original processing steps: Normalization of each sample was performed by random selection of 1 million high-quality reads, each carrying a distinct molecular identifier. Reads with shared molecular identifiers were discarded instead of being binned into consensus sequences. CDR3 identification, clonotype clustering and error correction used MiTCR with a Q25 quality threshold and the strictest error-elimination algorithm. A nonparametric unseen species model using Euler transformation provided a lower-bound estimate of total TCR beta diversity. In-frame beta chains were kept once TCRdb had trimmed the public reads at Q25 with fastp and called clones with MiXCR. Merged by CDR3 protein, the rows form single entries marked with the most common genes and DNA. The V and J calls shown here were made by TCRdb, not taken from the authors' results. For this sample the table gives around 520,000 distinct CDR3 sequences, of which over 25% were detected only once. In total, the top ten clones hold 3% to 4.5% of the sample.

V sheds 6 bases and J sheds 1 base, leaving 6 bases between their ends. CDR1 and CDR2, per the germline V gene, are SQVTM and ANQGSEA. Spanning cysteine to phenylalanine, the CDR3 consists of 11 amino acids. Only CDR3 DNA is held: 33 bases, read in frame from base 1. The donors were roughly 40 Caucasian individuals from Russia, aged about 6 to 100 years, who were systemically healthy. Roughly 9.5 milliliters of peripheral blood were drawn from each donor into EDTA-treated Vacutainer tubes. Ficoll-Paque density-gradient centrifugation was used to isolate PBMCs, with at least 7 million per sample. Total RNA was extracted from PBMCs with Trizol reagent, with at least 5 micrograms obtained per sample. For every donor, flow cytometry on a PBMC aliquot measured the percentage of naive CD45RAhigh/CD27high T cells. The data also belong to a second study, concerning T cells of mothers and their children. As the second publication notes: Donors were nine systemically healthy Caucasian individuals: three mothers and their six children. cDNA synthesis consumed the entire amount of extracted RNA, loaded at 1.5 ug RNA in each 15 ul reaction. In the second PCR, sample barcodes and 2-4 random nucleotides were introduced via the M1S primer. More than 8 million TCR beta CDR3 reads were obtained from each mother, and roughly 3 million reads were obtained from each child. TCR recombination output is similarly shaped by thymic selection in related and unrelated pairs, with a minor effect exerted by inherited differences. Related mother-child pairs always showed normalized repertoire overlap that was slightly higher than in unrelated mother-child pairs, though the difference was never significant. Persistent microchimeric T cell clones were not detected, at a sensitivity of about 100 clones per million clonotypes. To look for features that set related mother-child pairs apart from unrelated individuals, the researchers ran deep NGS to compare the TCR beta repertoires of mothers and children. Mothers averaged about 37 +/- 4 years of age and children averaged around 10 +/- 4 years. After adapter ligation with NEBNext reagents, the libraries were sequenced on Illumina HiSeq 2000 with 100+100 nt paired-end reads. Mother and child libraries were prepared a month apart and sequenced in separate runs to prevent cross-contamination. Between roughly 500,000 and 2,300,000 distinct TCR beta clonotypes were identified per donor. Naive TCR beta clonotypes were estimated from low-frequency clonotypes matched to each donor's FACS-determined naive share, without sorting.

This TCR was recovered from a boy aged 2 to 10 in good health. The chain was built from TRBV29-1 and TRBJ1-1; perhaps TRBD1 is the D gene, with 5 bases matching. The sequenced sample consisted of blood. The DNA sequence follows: TGCAGCGTAGACAGGAACACTGAAGCTTTCTTT. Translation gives CSVDRNTEAFF.